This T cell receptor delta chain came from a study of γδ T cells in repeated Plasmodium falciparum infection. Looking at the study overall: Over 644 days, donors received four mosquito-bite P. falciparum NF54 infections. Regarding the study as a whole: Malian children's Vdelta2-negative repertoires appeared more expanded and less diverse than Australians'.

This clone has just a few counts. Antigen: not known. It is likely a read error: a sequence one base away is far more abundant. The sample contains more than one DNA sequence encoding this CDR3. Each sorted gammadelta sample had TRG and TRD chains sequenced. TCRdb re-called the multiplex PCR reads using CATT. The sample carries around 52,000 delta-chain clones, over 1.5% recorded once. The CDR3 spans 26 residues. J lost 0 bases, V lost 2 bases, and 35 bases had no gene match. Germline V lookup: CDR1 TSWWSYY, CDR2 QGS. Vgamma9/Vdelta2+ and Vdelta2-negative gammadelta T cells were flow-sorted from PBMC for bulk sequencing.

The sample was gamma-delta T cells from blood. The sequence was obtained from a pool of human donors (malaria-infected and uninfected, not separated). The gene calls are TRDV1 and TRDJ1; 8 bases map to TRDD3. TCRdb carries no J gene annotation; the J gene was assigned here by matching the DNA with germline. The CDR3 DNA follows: TGTGCTCTTGGGGAAGCTAAAGGCCTCCTGGGTACACAGACGATACTGGGGGCTGTTAACACCGATAAACTCATCTTT. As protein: CALGEAKGLLGTQTILGAVNTDKLIF.